Shown below are 24 T cell receptor beta chains from a single sample sequenced in a study of blood T cell repertoires in COVID-19. Clones were read by immunoSEQ multiplex PCR, and TCRdb kept only the in-frame ones, dropping some. The table records roughly 91,000 clones, around four fifths of them present only once. The sequencing sample was made of peripheral blood. These receptors originate from a man aged 65 to 79 with acute or convalescent COVID-19.

This chain links TRBV28 with TRBJ1-1; tentative D call: TRBD1 (6 bases). The germline V gene encodes CDR1 MDHEN and CDR2 SYDVKM. The CDR3 is 12 residues long. Trimming took off 8 bases at V and 7 bases at J, with 14 bases between the two ends. The CDR3 DNA reads TGTGCCAGCGCCAAGGGGGAGGGTGAAGCTTTCTTT. Protein: CASAKGEGEAFF. Filled out from reference TRBV28 and TRBJ1-1, the complete variable domain reads DVKVTQSSRYLVKRTGEKVFLECVQDMDHENMFWYRQDPGLGLRLIYFSYDVKMKEKGDIPEGYSVSREKKERFSLILESASTNQTSMYLCASAKGEGEAFFGQGTRLTVV.

This clone was observed once. This chain joins TRBV5-1 and TRBJ1-2, with a tentative D call TRBD1 (6 bases). The CDR3 has 15 residues. CDR1 SGHRS and CDR2 YFSETQ come from the germline V gene. V was cut by 6 bases and J by 2 bases, with 17 bases left in between. The CDR3 loop is CASNPTGGANYGYTF. In DNA, the CDR3 is TGCGCCAGCAACCCGACGGGGGGGGCCAACTATGGCTACACCTTC.

This chain joins TRBV13 and TRBJ2-7; 8 positions match TRBD1. The V segment lost 5 bases and the J segment 1 base; nucleotides outside the gene matches: 7. Per the germline V gene, CDR1 is PRHDT and CDR2 is FYEKMQ (reference sequence). CDR3 size: 15 residues. CDR3 sequence reads: CASSRRGRLSYEQYF. The CDR3 DNA is TGTGCCAGCAGCCGCAGGGGGCGTTTATCCTACGAGCAGTACTTC.

The rearrangement links TRBV5-1 to TRBJ1-6, with a weak D call TRBD1 (6 bases). CDR3 length equals 16 residues. In germline, CDR1 is SGHRS, CDR2 YFSETQ. V was clipped by 0 bases and J by 0 bases, with 7 bases between them. Written as DNA, the CDR3 is TGCGCCAGCAGCTTGGGACAGGACTCCTATAATTCACCCCTCCACTTT. Its protein is CASSLGQDSYNSPLHF. The variable domain in full, completed from reference TRBV5-1 and TRBJ1-6, reads KAGVTQTPRYLIKTRGQQVTLSCSPISGHRSVSWYQQTPGQGLQFLFEYFSETQRNKGNFPGRFSGRQFSNSRSEMNVSTLELGDSALYLCASSLGQDSYNSPLHFGNGTRLTVT.

V is TRBV28 and J is TRBJ2-1; 15 positions agree with TRBD2. The CDR3 spans 19 residues. With 6 bases clipped from V and 0 bases from J, the junction kept 9 bases outside the gene matches. CDR1 is MDHEN and CDR2 is SYDVKM in the germline V gene. The chain's CDR3 is CASSSPGTSGGFSYNEQFF. The CDR3 bases are TGTGCCAGCAGCTCTCCCGGGACTAGCGGGGGGTTCTCCTACAATGAGCAGTTCTTC.

J is TRBJ1-3 and V is TRBV28; 9 bases line up with TRBD1. The CDR3 spans 16 residues. Germline values: CDR1 MDHEN, CDR2 SYDVKM. V lost 7 bases, J lost 0 bases, and 7 bases stayed unmatched. CDR3 DNA sequence: TGTGCCAGCACCGCCCCGGGACAGGGCTCTGGAAACACCATATATTTT. It codes for CASTAPGQGSGNTIYF.

The CDR3 sequence: CASSFTGDFNEKLFF. CDR3 coding DNA: TGTGCCAGCAGCTTCACAGGGGATTTTAATGAAAAACTGTTTTTT. J is TRBJ1-4 and V is TRBV7-8; TRBD1 agrees at 7 bases. The CDR3 runs 15 residues. The ends lost 3 bases at V and 4 bases at J; junction bases unmatched: 5. Germline loops: CDR1 SGHVS, CDR2 FQNEAQ.

The chain joins TRBV28 to TRBJ2-7; tentatively, D is TRBD1 (6 bases). The germline CDR1 and CDR2 sequences are MDHEN and SYDVKM. The CDR3 runs to 13 residues. V dropped 5 bases and J dropped 5 bases, with 13 bases sitting between them. The CDR3 protein is CASSTQGNDEQYF. For the CDR3, the DNA is TGTGCCAGCAGTACACAGGGTAACGACGAGCAGTACTTC.

This clone was seen a few times. The V and J genes are TRBV5-6 and TRBJ1-6; 7 nucleotides line up with TRBD1. Germline V gives CDR1 SGHDT, CDR2 YYEEEE. This CDR3 comprises 12 residues. V shed 4 bases, J shed 11 bases, and the junction held 3 bases outside the gene matches. The CDR3 DNA follows: TGTGCCAGCAGCCCGGGACAGCCACCCCTCCACTTT. This encodes CASSPGQPPLHF.

This clone occurred once. V gene TRBV5-1 combines with J gene TRBJ2-3; TRBD2 is a possible D gene (7 bases). This CDR3 spans 13 amino acids. Germline CDR1 reads SGHRS; CDR2 reads YFSETQ. V was shortened by 6 bases and J by 6 bases, with 14 bases between the two germline ends. CDR3 amino acids: CASNQGGGDTQYF. In DNA, the CDR3 is TGCGCCAGCAACCAGGGAGGGGGGGATACGCAGTATTTT.

In this sample, this clone turned up a few times. The chain links TRBV11-2 to TRBJ1-1, with D perhaps matching TRBD1 (6 bases). The CDR3 contains 15 residues. With 1 base removed from V and 5 bases from J, the gap between germline ends came to 14 bases. Germline values: CDR1 SGHAT, CDR2 FQNNGV. The CDR3 reads CASSLVRGARTEAFF. DNA for the CDR3: TGTGCCAGCAGCTTAGTCCGGGGGGCACGGACTGAAGCTTTCTTT.

The rearrangement joins TRBV14 to TRBJ1-1; D not resolved. The CDR3 loop spans 15 amino acids. The germline CDR1 and CDR2 sequences are SGHDN and FVKESK. The V end lost 2 bases, the J end lost 3 bases, and 13 bases lay between the germline ends. CDR3 DNA: TGTGCCAGCAGCCAATACGGGAGAGGGTACACTGAAGCTTTCTTT. Translated: CASSQYGRGYTEAFF.

V is TRBV10-2 and J is TRBJ1-5; TRBD1 might be the D (6 bases). This CDR3 comprises 14 residues. The ends were cut back, 6 bases at V and 0 bases at J, with 9 bases in the middle. Germline V gene lookup returns CDR1 WSHSY and CDR2 SAAADI. The CDR3 is CASSPTGSNQPQHF. DNA for the CDR3: TGCGCCAGCAGCCCGACAGGTAGCAATCAGCCCCAGCATTTT.

This chain connects TRBV11-2 to TRBJ1-1; a weak D match, TRBD1 (6 bases). Between the trimmed V and J ends, which lost 4 bases and 1 base, there was a span of 13 bases. Germline V gene lookup returns CDR1 SGHAT and CDR2 FQNNGV. This CDR3 contains 15 residues. DNA for the CDR3: TGTGCCAGCAGCTCCGCAGGGGCTTCGAACACTGAAGCTTTCTTT. Protein: CASSSAGASNTEAFF. Full variable domain (rest looked up from reference TRBV11-2 and TRBJ1-1): EAGVAQSPRYKIIEKRQSVAFWCNPISGHATLYWYQQILGQGPKLLIQFQNNGVVDDSQLPKDRFSAERLKGVDSTLKIQPAKLEDSAVYLCASSSAGASNTEAFFGQGTRLTVV.

This clone was counted between two and nine times. The V and J genes are TRBV2 and TRBJ1-5; 8 bases line up with TRBD1. Looked up from germline, CDR1 is SNHLY and CDR2 is FYNNEI. The CDR3 covers 14 residues. V dropped 6 bases and J dropped 8; count of bases not matched to a gene: 9. The CDR3 DNA is TGTGCCAGCAGACCAGACAGGGGAAACAAGCCCCAGCATTTT. Residues: CASRPDRGNKPQHF.

V is TRBV4-1 and J is TRBJ2-3, with D possibly matching TRBD1 (6 bases). Germline values: CDR1 MGHRA, CDR2 YSYEKL. The CDR3 contains 14 residues. Trimming cost V 1 base and J 2 bases, with 7 bases left between them. DNA of the CDR3: TGCGCCAGCAGCCAAGGGGGGCCCACAGATACGCAGTATTTT. Residues: CASSQGGPTDTQYF.

The genes are TRBV6-2 or TRBV6-3 and TRBJ2-1; the match to TRBD1 covers 9 bases. The V and J ends lost 2 bases and 4 bases, in that order; junction bases with no gene match: 15. Germline V lookup: CDR1 MNHEY, CDR2 SVGEGT. CDR3 length: 19 amino acids. The CDR3: CASSYPGQGQLWPYNEQFF. The CDR3 region has the DNA TGTGCCAGCAGTTACCCGGGACAGGGTCAATTGTGGCCTTACAATGAGCAGTTCTTC.

This chain connects TRBV2 to TRBJ2-1; D possibly corresponds to TRBD2 (6 bases). The CDR3 has 16 residues. Germline CDR1 SNHLY, CDR2 FYNNEI. Trimming stripped 7 bases from V and 1 base from J, with 17 bases between. CDR3 bases: TGTGCCAGCATGGAGGGGCGGGGCGCATCCTACAATGAGCAGTTCTTC. It is translated as CASMEGRGASYNEQFF.

V and J are TRBV7-7 and TRBJ2-5; 13 bases align to TRBD2. The CDR3 is 18 residues long. From germline, CDR1 is SSHAT and CDR2 FNYEAQ (reference sequence). Losses at the gene ends were 3 bases for V and 2 bases for J; bases not matched to a gene: 9. The CDR3 region is CASSLNLGTSGVQETQYF. CDR3 DNA sequence: TGTGCCAGCAGCTTGAATCTCGGGACTAGCGGGGTACAAGAGACCCAGTACTTC.

This clone was seen a few times. V and J are TRBV6-4 and TRBJ1-1; D ambiguous. V was cut by 0 bases and J by 0 bases, with 2 bases left in between. Germline V lookup: CDR1 MRHNA, CDR2 SNTAGT. CDR3 length equals 13 residues. In nucleotides, the CDR3 is TGTGCCAGCAGTGACTCCTTGAACACTGAAGCTTTCTTT. It translates to CASSDSLNTEAFF.

The chain is built from TRBV19 and TRBJ1-6; a possible D gene is TRBD1 (5 bases). CDR3 size: 13 residues. V lost 10 bases to trimming and J lost 7 bases, with 14 bases between them. Germline assignment: CDR1 LNHDA and CDR2 SQIVND (reference sequence). The CDR3 reads CATHPGDNSPLHF. The CDR3 region has the DNA TGTGCCACCCACCCGGGGGACAATTCACCCCTCCACTTT.

V is TRBV2 and J is TRBJ2-3; 8 positions match TRBD2. With V trimmed by 7 bases and J by 6 bases, 6 bases remained unmatched. The germline V gene encodes CDR1 SNHLY and CDR2 FYNNEI. The CDR3 spans 13 residues. The CDR3 region has the DNA TGTGCCAGCACTGGGACTAGTGCGGATACGCAGTATTTT. Protein product: CASTGTSADTQYF.

This chain uses TRBV4-1 with TRBJ2-7; possibly TRBD1 for D (6 bases). The CDR3 is made up of 13 amino acids. Germline V gene data show CDR1 as MGHRA and CDR2 as YSYEKL. V dropped 4 bases and J dropped 3 bases, with 10 bases sitting between them. The CDR3 sequence is CASSPDRSYEQYF. The CDR3, as DNA: TGCGCCAGCAGCCCGGACAGAAGCTACGAGCAGTACTTC.

Concerning this clone: This likely comes from a read error, as the CDR3 has no conserved phenylalanine or tryptophan at its end. Because the CDR3's place on the DNA is in doubt, the DNA is left out and the CDR3 is given as listed by TCRdb. The rearrangement uses TRBV23-1 and TRBJ1-2. TRBV23-1 is flagged as an ORF with uncertain function. The CDR3 totals 10 residues, both ends included. CDR3 protein: CALDLVGFYY.